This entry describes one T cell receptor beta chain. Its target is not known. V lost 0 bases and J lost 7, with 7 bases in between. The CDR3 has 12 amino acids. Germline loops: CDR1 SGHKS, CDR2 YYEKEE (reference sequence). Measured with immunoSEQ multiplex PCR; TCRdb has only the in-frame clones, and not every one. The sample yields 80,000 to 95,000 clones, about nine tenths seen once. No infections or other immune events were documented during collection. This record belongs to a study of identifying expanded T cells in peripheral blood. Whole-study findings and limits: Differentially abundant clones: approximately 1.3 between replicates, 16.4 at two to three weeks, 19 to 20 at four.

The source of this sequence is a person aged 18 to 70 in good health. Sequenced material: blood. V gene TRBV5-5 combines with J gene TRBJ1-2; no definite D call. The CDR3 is CASSLVSGGYTF. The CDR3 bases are TGTGCCAGCAGCTTGGTCAGCGGTGGCTACACCTTC.